Shown below are 27 T cell receptor beta chains from a single sample sequenced in a study of OX40 agonist ivuxolimab in advanced cancers. The method behind the library was the immunoSEQ multiplex PCR assay. TCRdb limited this immuneACCESS table to in-frame rearrangements with V and J called. A share of clones is missing; checked studies link under half to unresolved V genes, and the rest is unexplained. Here the sample has about 45,000 clones; around 84% occur a single time. The leading ten clones occupy approximately 16% of the sample. The sample here was CD4+ or CD8+ T cells sorted from blood, taken in a trial of the OX40 agonist ivuxolimab. The receptor set was obtained from an adult with an advanced solid tumor such as melanoma, head and neck, liver or kidney cancer.

The chain couples TRBV7-2 to TRBJ2-7; D gene uncertain. Per germline, CDR1 SGHTA and CDR2 FQGNSA. This CDR3 has 15 residues. Trimming pared 1 base from V and 2 bases from J, leaving 12 bases between. The CDR3 reads CASSLEREFPYEQYF. CDR3 in DNA: TGTGCCAGCAGCTTAGAGCGAGAATTCCCCTACGAGCAGTACTTC.

Here the CDR3 DNA reads TGTGCCAGCAGCGCGGTCCCGGGCACTGAAGCTTTCTTT. Protein sequence: CASSAVPGTEAFF. The chain has TRBV9 and TRBJ1-1, with D uncertain. V was shortened by 3 bases and J by 4 bases, with 10 bases between the two germline ends. CDR1 and CDR2 from the germline V gene are SGDLS and YYNGEE. The CDR3 length is 13 residues.

The CDR3: CASSEARYLSSYSGNTIYF. The CDR3 DNA reads TGTGCCAGCAGTGAAGCGCGGTACTTGTCGTCTTACTCTGGAAACACCATATATTTT. The chain couples TRBV6-1 to TRBJ1-3; D unresolved. Germline V gene data show CDR1 as MNHNS and CDR2 as SASEGT. This CDR3 region has 19 residues. The V end was cut by 0 bases, the J end by 0 bases, with 18 bases between.

The V and J genes are TRBV28 and TRBJ1-1, with TRBD1 identical over 8 bases. This CDR3 spans 12 amino acids. Trimming at V came to 7 bases and at J to 7 bases, leaving 5 bases not matched to a gene. In germline, CDR1 is MDHEN, CDR2 SYDVKM. The CDR3 spells CASTQGALEAFF. The CDR3 region has the DNA TGTGCCAGCACCCAGGGGGCGCTTGAAGCTTTCTTT.

The chain uses TRBV7-2 and TRBJ2-7; no firm D call. V was pared by 6 bases and J by 0 bases, with 12 bases between. The germline V gene has CDR1 SGHTA and CDR2 FQGNSA. The CDR3 spans 14 residues. CDR3 nucleotides: TGTGCCAGCAGTAGACTTGTTAGCTCCTACGAGCAGTACTTC. Amino acids: CASSRLVSSYEQYF.

This clone occurred once. The V call is TRBV27, the J call TRBJ1-4, with D possibly TRBD1 on 5 matching bases. V lost 5 bases and J lost 8, with 21 bases in between. Per the germline V gene, CDR1 is MNHEY and CDR2 is SMNVEV (reference sequence). The CDR3 is 16 amino acids. The CDR3 nucleotides are TGTGCCAGCAGTCCGACAGTGGGGACCTTTAAGGAAAAACTGTTTTTT. It codes for CASSPTVGTFKEKLFF.

The chain employs TRBV30 and TRBJ2-1; unclear D gene. Germline V gene data show CDR1 as GTSNPN and CDR2 as SVGIG (reference sequence). The CDR3 length is 10 residues. Trimming pared 1 base from V and 6 bases from J, leaving 1 base between. CDR3 protein: CAWSGNEQFF. CDR3 bases: TGTGCCTGGAGTGGCAATGAGCAGTTCTTC.

This clone was detected once. CDR3: CASRDGNTQYF. CDR3 in DNA: TGTGCCAGCAGGGACGGTAATACGCAGTATTTT. V usage is TRBV27 and J usage is TRBJ2-3, with D unclear. Germline CDR1 MNHEY, CDR2 SMNVEV (reference sequence). Trimming cost V 6 bases and J 7 bases, with 8 bases left between them. CDR3 length: 11 residues.

This rearrangement joins TRBV4-1 to TRBJ2-5; perhaps TRBD2 as D (5 bases). This CDR3 comprises 14 residues. Trimming shortened V by 1 base and J by 5 bases, and 11 bases separated the two germline ends. CDR1 MGHRA and CDR2 YSYEKL come from the germline V gene. CDR3 in amino acids: CASSQGGNGETQYF. DNA for the CDR3: TGCGCCAGCAGCCAAGGAGGGAATGGGGAGACCCAGTACTTC.

The chain couples TRBV5-1 to TRBJ2-5, with 11 bases fitting TRBD2. The CDR3 covers 16 residues. V was clipped by 1 base and J by 3 bases; unmatched bases: 5. Per germline, CDR1 SGHRS and CDR2 YFSETQ. In DNA form, the CDR3 reads TGCGCCAGCAGCTTGACTAGCGGGGGTGTAAAAGAGACCCAGTACTTC. Protein: CASSLTSGGVKETQYF. Combining the CDR3 with reference TRBV5-1 and TRBJ2-5 gives the whole variable domain KAGVTQTPRYLIKTRGQQVTLSCSPISGHRSVSWYQQTPGQGLQFLFEYFSETQRNKGNFPGRFSGRQFSNSRSEMNVSTLELGDSALYLCASSLTSGGVKETQYFGPGTRLLVL.

This clone was observed once. The chain couples TRBV28 to TRBJ1-4; tentatively, D is TRBD1 (5 bases). V was cut by 5 bases and J by 8 bases, with 15 bases left in between. This CDR3 has 14 residues. Germline CDR1 is MDHEN and CDR2 is SYDVKM. The DNA for the CDR3 is TGTGCCAGCAGTCTCCAGGGCTCGCTCGAAAAACTGTTTTTT. The encoded protein is CASSLQGSLEKLFF.

The rearrangement joins TRBV28 to TRBJ2-7, with D tentatively TRBD2 (5 bases). The V end lost 5 bases, the J end lost 7 bases, and 9 bases lay between the germline ends. Germline V CDR1 and CDR2: MDHEN, SYDVKM. The length of the CDR3 is 11 residues. The CDR3: CASSLTGEQYF. The CDR3 DNA is TGTGCCAGCAGTCTCACGGGGGAGCAGTACTTC.

The rearrangement links TRBV11-3 to TRBJ2-3; TRBD2 aligns across 8 bases. The length of the CDR3 is 15 residues. V trimming: 3 bases; J trimming: 0 bases; junction bases outside the gene matches: 2. Germline CDR1 is SGHNT and CDR2 is YENEEA. The CDR3 nucleotides are TGTGCCAGCAGCTTCCAGCGGGGGAGCACAGATACGCAGTATTTT. This gives the protein CASSFQRGSTDTQYF.

The genes are TRBV11-3 and TRBJ1-2, with 8 bases identical to TRBD1. V lost 3 bases to trimming and J lost 4 bases; unmatched junction nucleotides: 1. This CDR3 contains 13 residues. Germline V gene sequence: CDR1 SGHNT, CDR2 YENEEA. The CDR3, as DNA: TGTGCCAGCAGCTTTGGGACAGGCTATGGCTACACCTTC. Amino acids: CASSFGTGYGYTF.

The rearrangement links TRBV2 to TRBJ2-1; TRBD1 aligns across 7 bases. The trim removed 1 base at V and 7 bases at J, leaving 7 bases unmatched. The CDR3 is 15 residues long. Germline-derived CDR1 and CDR2 are SNHLY and FYNNEI. CDR3 loop: CASSEGRQGRNEQFF. As DNA, the CDR3 is TGTGCCAGCAGTGAAGGAAGACAGGGTCGGAATGAGCAGTTCTTC. Variable domain in full (rest from reference TRBV2 and TRBJ2-1): EPEVTQTPSHQVTQMGQEVILRCVPISNHLYFYWYRQILGQKVEFLVSFYNNEISEKSEIFDDQFSVERPDGSNFTLKIRSTKLEDSAMYFCASSEGRQGRNEQFFGPGTRLTVL.

The chain employs TRBV28 and TRBJ1-1, with D possibly TRBD1 on 5 matching bases. V lost 3 bases, J lost 0 bases, and 8 bases lay in between. The CDR3 is 14 amino acids. CDR1 and CDR2 (germline): MDHEN, SYDVKM. The CDR3 here is CASSFWGMNTEAFF. DNA for the CDR3: TGTGCCAGCAGTTTTTGGGGCATGAACACTGAAGCTTTCTTT.

This clone is a singleton in its sample. The gene calls are TRBV7-6 and TRBJ2-2; TRBD2 matches at 9 bases. Germline V gene data show CDR1 as SGHVS and CDR2 as FNYEAQ. The length of the CDR3 is 18 residues. The trim removed 0 bases at V and 0 bases at J, leaving 5 bases unmatched. The CDR3 DNA follows: TGTGCCAGCAGCTTAGCGGCCCTAGCGGGAACGAACACCGGGGAGCTGTTTTTT. This gives the protein CASSLAALAGTNTGELFF. Full variable domain (remainder filled in from reference TRBV7-6 and TRBJ2-2): GAGVSQSPRYKVTKRGQDVALRCDPISGHVSLYWYRQALGQGPEFLTYFNYEAQQDKSGLPNDRFSAERPEGSISTLTIQRTEQRDSAMYRCASSLAALAGTNTGELFFGEGSRLTVL.

This chain joins TRBV28 and TRBJ2-7; D might be TRBD2 (6 bases). Germline CDR1 MDHEN, CDR2 SYDVKM. The CDR3 runs to 15 residues. Trimming took 5 bases from V and 0 from J, leaving 14 bases between them. The CDR3 region has the DNA TGTGCCAGCAGTATCTCAGCGGGCTCCTCCTACGAGCAGTACTTC. Amino acid sequence: CASSISAGSSYEQYF.

The V and J genes are TRBV27 and TRBJ2-3; 11 positions match TRBD2. Germline CDR1 and CDR2: MNHEY and SMNVEV (reference sequence). The CDR3 has 15 amino acids. J lost 2 bases, V lost 8 bases, and 6 bases had no gene match. This CDR3 reads CASGRLAGYTDTQYF. CDR3 bases: TGTGCCAGCGGACGACTAGCGGGATACACAGATACGCAGTATTTT.

The V and J genes are TRBV5-4 and TRBJ1-1; 11 bases are a match to TRBD1. The CDR3 runs 17 residues. Trimming cost V 4 bases and J 8 bases; bases outside gene matches: 16. Germline values: CDR1 SGHNT, CDR2 YYREEE (reference sequence). CDR3 sequence: CASSHRRTGGNGYEAFF. In nucleotides, the CDR3 is TGTGCCAGCAGCCATCGCAGGACAGGGGGCAACGGGTACGAAGCTTTCTTT.

The genes are TRBV27 and TRBJ2-1, with D uncertain. The CDR3 consists of 11 residues. Germline V gives CDR1 MNHEY, CDR2 SMNVEV (reference sequence). Trimming removed 8 bases from V and 6 bases from J, with 8 bases in between. The CDR3 sequence: CASYGFNEQFF. DNA for the CDR3: TGTGCCAGCTACGGGTTCAATGAGCAGTTCTTC.

The chain carries TRBV4-1 and TRBJ2-1; 9 bases match TRBD1. This CDR3 has 16 amino acids. J lost 9 bases, V lost 5 bases, and 14 bases had no gene match. Germline V lookup: CDR1 MGHRA, CDR2 YSYEKL. For the CDR3, the DNA is TGCGCCAGCAGCTACGAAACCGGGACAGGGAACAGTGAGCAGTTCTTC. This codes for CASSYETGTGNSEQFF.

By sample share, this clone is medium-sized. The chain carries TRBV11-3 and TRBJ2-1; a weak D match, TRBD2 (6 bases). This CDR3 contains 13 residues. The germline V gene has CDR1 SGHNT and CDR2 YENEEA. Trimming removed 11 bases from V and 6 bases from J, with 17 bases in between. CDR3 residues: CASHGGTSNEQFF. The CDR3, as DNA: TGTGCCTCCCACGGCGGGACGAGCAATGAGCAGTTCTTC.

This CDR3 reads CASSFSDNEQFF. In nucleotides, the CDR3 is TGTGCCAGCAGCTTCAGCGACAATGAGCAGTTCTTC. The J gene is TRBJ2-1, the V gene TRBV11-2; D call uncertain. Trimming took off 3 bases at V and 5 bases at J, with 5 bases between the two ends. The germline CDR1 and CDR2 sequences are SGHAT and FQNNGV. CDR3 size: 12 residues.

As DNA, the CDR3 is TGTGCCAGCAGCAAAGTGGAAACAAGCGGGAGGGCGGCCGGGGAGCTGTTTTTT. It translates to CASSKVETSGRAAGELFF. The chain links TRBV21-1 to TRBJ2-2; the table's D gene call, TRBD2, was not cross checked with the DNA. TRBV21-1 is a pseudogene segment. The length of the CDR3 is 18 residues.

This clone was recorded once. The CDR3 sequence is CASGLGTAYEQYF. CDR3 in DNA: TGTGCTAGTGGTTTGGGGACAGCCTACGAGCAGTACTTC. This chain uses TRBV12-5 with TRBJ2-7, with D possibly matching TRBD1 (6 bases). Germline CDR1 and CDR2: LGHNT and FRNRAP. The CDR3 loop spans 13 amino acids. Trimming took 1 base from V and 2 from J, leaving 6 bases between them.

The chain couples TRBV7-9 to TRBJ1-3; D ambiguous. V lost 6 bases and J lost 1, with 13 bases in between. CDR1 is SEHNR and CDR2 is FQNEAQ in the germline V gene (reference sequence). The CDR3 totals 15 residues. The CDR3 nucleotides are TGTGCCAGCAGTGCCCGAGCGGGGTCTGGAAACACCATATATTTT. Translating it yields CASSARAGSGNTIYF.